The 15 T cell receptor beta chains listed next were all sequenced from one sample in a study of T cell responses to AZD1222 COVID-19 vaccine. Here immunoSEQ multiplex PCR was the method, and the copy in TCRdb shows in-frame clones only, minus some. The table lists 95,000 to 120,000 clones, 85% to 90% of them singletons, with 2.5% to 4% in the top ten. The starting material was peripheral blood, obtained on day 0 of AZD1222 vaccination. Source of these receptors: an adult in good health.

This chain joins TRBV2 and TRBJ1-6; 9 positions agree with TRBD1. The V gene end was trimmed by 1 base and the J gene end by 6 bases; junction bases not matched to a gene: 1. Germline CDR1 SNHLY, CDR2 FYNNEI. The length of the CDR3 is 15 residues. The CDR3 DNA sequence: TGTGCCAGCAGTGAAGAGGGACAGGGTAATTCACCCCTCCACTTT. This codes for CASSEEGQGNSPLHF.

This chain joins TRBV18 and TRBJ2-5, with D hard to call. Germline CDR1 reads KGHSH; CDR2 reads LQKENI. With 3 bases removed from V and 2 bases from J, the gap between germline ends came to 13 bases. The CDR3 is made up of 15 amino acids. CDR3 loop: CASSPLVATQETQYF. DNA of the CDR3: TGTGCCAGCTCACCTCTTGTAGCTACACAAGAGACCCAGTACTTC. Combining the CDR3 with reference TRBV18 and TRBJ2-5 gives the whole variable domain NAGVMQNPRHLVRRRGQEARLRCSPMKGHSHVYWYRQLPEEGLKFMVYLQKENIIDESGMPKERFSAEFPKEGPSILRIQQVVRGDSAAYFCASSPLVATQETQYFGPGTRLLVL.

The chain is built from TRBV11-1 and TRBJ1-1; D is unclear. There are 14 residues in the CDR3. CDR1 and CDR2 from the germline V gene are SGHAT and FQDESV (reference sequence). V lost 5 bases to trimming and J lost 0 bases, with 10 bases between them. Here the CDR3 DNA reads TGTGCCAGCAGCCAAAAGACTATGAACACTGAAGCTTTCTTT. It yields the protein CASSQKTMNTEAFF.

The chain links TRBV7-9 to TRBJ1-6; D is ambiguous. Trimming took off 1 base at V and 7 bases at J, with 8 bases between the two ends. Germline CDR1 is SEHNR and CDR2 is FQNEAQ (reference sequence). The CDR3 runs to 14 residues. CDR3 coding DNA: TGTGCCAGCAGCTTAGGTGAACTAAATTCACCCCTCCACTTT. Its protein product is CASSLGELNSPLHF. Full variable domain (outside the CDR3, taken from reference TRBV7-9 and TRBJ1-6): DTGVSQNPRHKITKRGQNVTFRCDPISEHNRLYWYRQTLGQGPEFLTYFQNEAQLEKSRLLSDRFSAERPKGSFSTLEIQRTEQGDSAMYLCASSLGELNSPLHFGNGTRLTVT.

The chain employs TRBV7-8 and TRBJ1-5, with 10 bases that match TRBD1. CDR1 is SGHVS and CDR2 is FQNEAQ in the germline V gene. There are 15 residues in the CDR3. The junction had 6 bases not matched to a gene; V was cut back by 3 bases and J by 7 bases. The DNA for the CDR3 is TGTGCCAGCAGCTTGGGGACAGGGGCAGGACAGCCCCAGCATTTT. Its translation: CASSLGTGAGQPQHF.

This clone was counted once. This sequence joins TRBV5-1 and TRBJ2-5, with 7 bases fitting TRBD1. Unmatched junction bases numbered 6, after V lost 4 bases and J lost 0 bases. This CDR3 has 15 amino acids. Germline CDR1 reads SGHRS; CDR2 reads YFSETQ. Here the CDR3 DNA reads TGCGCCAGCAGCCCCCCGGGGACAGACCAAGAGACCCAGTACTTC. Its protein product is CASSPPGTDQETQYF.

CDR3 loop: CATSGEPGQDYEQYF. CDR3 nucleotides: TGTGCCACCAGTGGCGAACCGGGACAGGACTACGAGCAGTACTTC. The gene calls are TRBV24-1 and TRBJ2-7; 8 positions agree with TRBD1. With V trimmed by 5 bases and J by 3 bases, 8 bases remained unmatched. There are 15 residues in the CDR3. Germline CDR1 KGHDR, CDR2 SFDVKD.

The V call is TRBV3-1 (or the pseudogene TRBV3-2), the J call TRBJ1-2; D is unclear. The CDR3 sequence is 13 residues long. V shed 1 base and J shed 6 bases, with 9 bases lying between them. The germline V gene encodes CDR1 LGHDT and CDR2 YNNKEL (reference sequence). The CDR3 loop is CASSQGQANGYTF. The CDR3 DNA reads TGTGCCAGCAGCCAAGGTCAGGCAAATGGCTACACCTTC.

The CDR3 spells CATKDSLINNEQFF. CDR3 coding DNA: TGTGCCACAAAAGACAGCCTAATCAACAATGAGCAGTTCTTC. The chain employs TRBV10-3 and TRBJ2-1; a weak D match, TRBD1 (5 bases). CDR1 is ENHRY and CDR2 is SYGVKD in the germline V gene. The CDR3 has 14 residues. V gave up 10 bases and J gave up 5 bases, with 18 bases separating them.

The chain links TRBV6-2 or TRBV6-3 to TRBJ1-2; D gene unclear. The CDR3 contains 16 residues. The germline CDR1 and CDR2 sequences are MNHEY and SVGEGT. V was shortened by 0 bases and J by 2 bases, with 13 bases between the two germline ends. The CDR3 sequence: CASSYSLIGVNYGYTF. The CDR3 DNA reads as TGTGCCAGCAGTTACTCGTTGATCGGGGTGAACTATGGCTACACCTTC.

V gene TRBV18 combines with J gene TRBJ1-4; 7 bases are a match to TRBD1. Looked up from germline, CDR1 is KGHSH and CDR2 is LQKENI. J gave up 0 bases and V 3 bases, and 4 bases lay outside the gene matches. This CDR3 is 16 amino acids long. This CDR3 reads CASSPGQSSTNEKLFF. CDR3 nucleotides: TGTGCCAGCTCACCGGGACAGTCCTCAACTAATGAAAAACTGTTTTTT.

This sequence joins TRBV20-1 and TRBJ2-3; 7 positions match TRBD2. The CDR3 runs to 11 residues. J gave up 5 bases and V 6 bases, and 2 bases lay outside the gene matches. In germline, CDR1 is DFQATT, CDR2 SNEGSKA (reference sequence). The CDR3 here is CSATGGDTQYF. In DNA form, the CDR3 reads TGCAGTGCGACGGGGGGAGATACGCAGTATTTT.

The chain is built from TRBV11-2 and TRBJ2-3; the D gene is possibly TRBD2 (5 bases). This CDR3 has 16 residues. Trimming cost V 1 base and J 0 bases, with 11 bases left between them. CDR1 and CDR2 (germline): SGHAT, FQNNGV. Here the CDR3 DNA reads TGTGCCAGCAGCTTAGCCTCGGGGTGGAGCACAGATACGCAGTATTTT. Translated, it gives CASSLASGWSTDTQYF. The full variable domain, in which reference TRBV11-2 and TRBJ2-3 provide the parts outside the CDR3, is EAGVAQSPRYKIIEKRQSVAFWCNPISGHATLYWYQQILGQGPKLLIQFQNNGVVDDSQLPKDRFSAERLKGVDSTLKIQPAKLEDSAVYLCASSLASGWSTDTQYFGPGTRLTVL.

V is TRBV6-1 and J is TRBJ1-3, with D unresolved. V lost 3 bases to trimming and J lost 4 bases, with 4 bases between them. The germline CDR1 and CDR2 sequences are MNHNS and SASEGT. The CDR3 is 12 amino acids. CDR3 DNA sequence: TGTGCCAGCAGTGATTCCGGAAACACCATATATTTT. Protein product: CASSDSGNTIYF.

J is TRBJ2-2 and V is TRBV4-2, with 7 bases aligning to TRBD1. Germline V gene sequence: CDR1 LGHNA, CDR2 YNFKEQ. This CDR3 comprises 13 residues. V dropped 4 bases and J dropped 4; count of bases not matched to a gene: 0. CDR3 DNA: TGTGCCAGCAGCCGACAGGGCACCGGGGAGCTGTTTTTT. Translated: CASSRQGTGELFF.